The sequence of this TCR beta chain was determined in a study of blood T cell repertoires in COVID-19. Study details: From T cells, B-cell-depleted T cells, or PBMCs came the material, which was cDNA or gDNA.

Here immunoSEQ multiplex PCR was the method, and the copy in TCRdb shows in-frame clones only, minus some. Of some 140,000 clones in the sample, more than 80% were seen once. This clone was detected ten times or more. Sequenced input: peripheral blood. The TCR sequence derives from a human donor in a cohort sampled during active COVID-19.

The chain's CDR3 is CAWSGTGRYGYTF. The CDR3 DNA reads as TGTGCCTGGAGTGGGACAGGGCGATATGGCTACACCTTC. J is TRBJ1-2 and V is TRBV30; TRBD1 matches at 8 bases. CDR1 is GTSNPN and CDR2 is SVGIG in the germline V gene (reference sequence). The CDR3 extends over 13 amino acids. The V gene end was trimmed by 1 base and the J gene end by 5 bases; junction bases not matched to a gene: 3.